This TCR beta chain was obtained from a study of blood T cell repertoires in COVID-19. Study summary: Donors in the United States, Italy and Spain gave samples during acute or convalescent COVID-19. The analysed material was cDNA or gDNA that came from T cells, B-cell-depleted T cells, or PBMCs.

Source study methods: How many nucleated cells were present was estimated from reference gene primer amplification. Method: immunoSEQ multiplex PCR; TCRdb's copy keeps in-frame clones and lacks some. V, J and clone size were drawn from that table, and D and trimming were deduced from the DNA. The table lists some 120,000 clones, 85% of them singletons. About this clone itself: A junction end diverges from the germline sequence, so it may reflect a read error.

This receptor was identified in a human donor in a cohort sampled during active COVID-19. Sequenced input: peripheral blood.

CDR3 protein: CASSLGQFAGELFF. The CDR3 nucleotides read TGTGCCAGCAGTTTAGGACAATTCGCCGGGGAGCTGTTTTTT. The rearrangement joins TRBV11-3 to TRBJ2-2, with D tentatively TRBD1 (5 bases). Germline loops: CDR1 SGHNT, CDR2 YENEEA. The CDR3 has 14 amino acids.